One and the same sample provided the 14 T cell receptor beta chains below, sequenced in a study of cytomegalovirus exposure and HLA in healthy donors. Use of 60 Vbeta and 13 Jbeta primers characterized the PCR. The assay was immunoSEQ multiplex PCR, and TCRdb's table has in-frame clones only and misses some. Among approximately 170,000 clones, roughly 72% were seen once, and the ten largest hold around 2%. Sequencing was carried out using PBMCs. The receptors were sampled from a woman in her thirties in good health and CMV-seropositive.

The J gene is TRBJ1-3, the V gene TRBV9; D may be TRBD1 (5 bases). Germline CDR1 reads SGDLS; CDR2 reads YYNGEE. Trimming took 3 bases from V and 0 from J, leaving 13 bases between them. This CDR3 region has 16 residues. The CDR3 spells CASSATRVSSGNTIYF. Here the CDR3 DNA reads TGTGCCAGCAGCGCAACCAGGGTTAGCTCTGGAAACACCATATATTTT.

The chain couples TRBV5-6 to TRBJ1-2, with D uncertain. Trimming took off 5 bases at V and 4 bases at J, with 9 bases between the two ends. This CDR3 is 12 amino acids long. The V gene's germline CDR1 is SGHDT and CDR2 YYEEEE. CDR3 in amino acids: CASSSGPYGYTF. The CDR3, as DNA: TGTGCCAGCAGTTCTGGGCCCTATGGCTACACCTTC. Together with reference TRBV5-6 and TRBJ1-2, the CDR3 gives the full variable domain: DAGVTQSPTHLIKTRGQQVTLRCSPKSGHDTVSWYQQALGQGPQFIFQYYEEEERQRGNFPDRFSGHQFPNYSSELNVNALLLGDSALYLCASSSGPYGYTFGSGTRLTVV.

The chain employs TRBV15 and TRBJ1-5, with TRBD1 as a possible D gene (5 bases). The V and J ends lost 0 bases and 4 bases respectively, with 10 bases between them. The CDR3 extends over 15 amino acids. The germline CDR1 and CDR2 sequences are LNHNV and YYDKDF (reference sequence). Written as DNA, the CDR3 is TGTGCCACCAGCAGAGATACGTCAGGGAATCAGCCCCAGCATTTT. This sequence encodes CATSRDTSGNQPQHF.

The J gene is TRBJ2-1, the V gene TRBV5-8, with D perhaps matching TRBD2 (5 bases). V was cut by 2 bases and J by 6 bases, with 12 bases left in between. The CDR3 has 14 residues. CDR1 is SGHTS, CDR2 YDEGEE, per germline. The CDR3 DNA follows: TGTGCCAGCAGCTTTTCGAGAGGGCCCAATGAGCAGTTCTTC. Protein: CASSFSRGPNEQFF. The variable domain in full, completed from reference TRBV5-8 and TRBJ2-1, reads EAGVTQSPTHLIKTRGQQATLRCSPISGHTSVYWYQQALGLGLQFLLWYDEGEERNRGNFPPRFSGRQFPNYSSELNVNALELEDSALYLCASSFSRGPNEQFFGPGTRLTVL.

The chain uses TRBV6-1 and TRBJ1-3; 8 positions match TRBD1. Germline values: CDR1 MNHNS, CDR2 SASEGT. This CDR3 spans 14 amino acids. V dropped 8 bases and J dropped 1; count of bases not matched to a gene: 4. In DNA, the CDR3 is TGTGCCAGCCCAGGGGGCGCTTCTGGAAACACCATATATTTT. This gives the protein CASPGGASGNTIYF.

The CDR3 nucleotides are TGTGCCAGCACTGATCTACAGGGTGGGAACACTGAAGCTTTCTTT. Its protein is CASTDLQGGNTEAFF. The rearrangement uses TRBV2 and TRBJ1-1, with a weak D call TRBD1 (6 bases). The V end was cut by 7 bases, the J end by 1 base, with 16 bases between. This CDR3 is built from 15 residues. Germline loops: CDR1 SNHLY, CDR2 FYNNEI.

The CDR3 spells CASSGLLYEQYF. The CDR3 DNA reads as TGTGCCAGCAGTGGGCTTCTCTACGAGCAGTACTTC. V and J are TRBV28 and TRBJ2-7; D call uncertain. The V end lost 5 bases, the J end lost 3 bases, and 8 bases lay between the germline ends. This CDR3 is 12 amino acids long. Germline V CDR1 and CDR2: MDHEN, SYDVKM.

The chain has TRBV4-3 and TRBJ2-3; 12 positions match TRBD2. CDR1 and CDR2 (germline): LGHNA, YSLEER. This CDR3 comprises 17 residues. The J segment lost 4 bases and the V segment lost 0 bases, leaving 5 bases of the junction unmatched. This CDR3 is CASSQDLAGGPADTQYF. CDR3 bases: TGCGCCAGCAGCCAAGATCTAGCGGGGGGGCCCGCAGATACGCAGTATTTT.

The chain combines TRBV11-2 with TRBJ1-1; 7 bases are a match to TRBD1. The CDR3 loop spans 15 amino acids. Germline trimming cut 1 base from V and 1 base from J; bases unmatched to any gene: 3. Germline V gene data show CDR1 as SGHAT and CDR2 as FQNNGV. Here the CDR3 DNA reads TGTGCCAGCAGCTTAGCTGCAGGGGGGAACACTGAAGCTTTCTTT. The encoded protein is CASSLAAGGNTEAFF.

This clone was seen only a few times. CDR3 residues: CASSVYTGVLLEKLFF. The CDR3 DNA reads TGTGCCAGCAGCGTATACACAGGGGTGCTACTCGAAAAACTGTTTTTT. The chain carries TRBV2 and TRBJ1-4, with 7 bases lining up with TRBD1. CDR3 size: 16 residues. Trimming cost V 6 bases and J 8 bases; bases outside gene matches: 15. The germline gives CDR1 SNHLY, CDR2 FYNNEI.

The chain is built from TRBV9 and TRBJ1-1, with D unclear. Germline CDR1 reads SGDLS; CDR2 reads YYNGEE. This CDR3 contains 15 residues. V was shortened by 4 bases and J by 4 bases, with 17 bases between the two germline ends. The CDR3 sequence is CASSPRRAEGTEAFF. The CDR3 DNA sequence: TGTGCCAGCAGCCCCCGGAGAGCTGAGGGCACTGAAGCTTTCTTT.

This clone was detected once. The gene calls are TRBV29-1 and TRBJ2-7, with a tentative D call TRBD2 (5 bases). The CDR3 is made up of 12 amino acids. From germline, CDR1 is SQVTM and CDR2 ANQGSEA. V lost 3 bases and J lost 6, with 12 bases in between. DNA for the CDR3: TGCAGCGTTGATTCGCCAGGAGGCGAGCAGTACTTC. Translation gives CSVDSPGGEQYF.

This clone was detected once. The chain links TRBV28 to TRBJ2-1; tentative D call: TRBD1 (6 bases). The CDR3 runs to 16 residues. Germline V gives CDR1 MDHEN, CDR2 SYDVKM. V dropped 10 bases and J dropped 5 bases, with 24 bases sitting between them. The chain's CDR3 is CATGTSDQILDNEQFF. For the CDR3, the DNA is TGTGCCACCGGGACATCCGACCAAATTTTGGACAATGAGCAGTTCTTC.

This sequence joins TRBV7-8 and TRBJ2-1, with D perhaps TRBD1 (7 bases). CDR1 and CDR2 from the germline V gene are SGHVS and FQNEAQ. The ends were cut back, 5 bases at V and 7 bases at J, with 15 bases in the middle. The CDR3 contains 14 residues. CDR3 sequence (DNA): TGTGCCAGCAGCCTAACCAGGGGGGCGAATGAGCAGTTCTTC. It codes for CASSLTRGANEQFF.